This is a list of T cell receptor beta chains from one sample in a study of CD8 T cells in Susac syndrome. TCRdb re-analysed the immunoSEQ multiplex PCR reads in MiXCR, keeping a single row per CDR3 protein. Here the sample spans approximately 100,000 distinct CDR3 sequences, about 90% being singletons. Sample: CD8+ T cells from PBMCs. These receptors all stem from a human donor in good health. Both conserved end residues are part of each CDR3. Each record gives: J gene, clone size, D gene, V gene, CDR3 DNA, CDR3 protein. A D gene is named only where the DNA matches it firmly. The size of a clone is reported for some rows only, either as once, few or many, or as a class for expanded clones.

J: TRBJ2-5
size: .
D: TRBD1
V: TRBV2
DNA: TGTGCCAGCAGTGATTGGACAGGACCCGGGAAGGAGACCCAGTACTTC
CDR3: CASSDWTGPGKETQYF

J: TRBJ2-2
size: .
D: TRBD1
V: TRBV6-5
DNA: TGTGCCAGCAGTTACCGGGACAGGGTCGCCGGGGAGCTGTTTTTT
CDR3: CASSYRDRVAGELFF

J: TRBJ1-5
size: .
D: .
V: TRBV6-2/TRBV6-3
DNA: TGTGCCAGCAGTAACTGGGACGGAGGACCAAAGATCAATCAGCCCCAGCATTTT
CDR3: CASSNWDGGPKINQPQHF

J: TRBJ2-7
size: .
D: .
V: TRBV28
DNA: TGTGCCACAGCTAACTGGGCGAGCTCACCGAACGAGCAGTACTTC
CDR3: CATANWASSPNEQYF

J: TRBJ2-5
size: .
D: .
V: TRBV19
DNA: TGTGCCAGTAGTACTATCATGAACCATCTCCGGGAGACCCAGTACTTC
CDR3: CASSTIMNHLRETQYF

J: TRBJ1-1
size: once
D: .
V: TRBV29-1
DNA: TGCAGCGTTGAAGTTGGGGGGAACACTGAAGCTTTCTTT
CDR3: CSVEVGGNTEAFF

J: TRBJ2-1
size: .
D: .
V: TRBV6-6
DNA: TGTGCCAGCAGTTCCCTCCGGACGGACTACAATGAGCAGTTCTTC
CDR3: CASSSLRTDYNEQFF

J: TRBJ1-4
size: .
D: .
V: TRBV6-2/TRBV6-3
DNA: TGTGCCAGCAGTTACTCCGGGCGATATGAGAAAAAACTGTTTTTT
CDR3: CASSYSGRYEKKLFF

J: TRBJ1-1
size: .
D: TRBD1
V: TRBV3-1
DNA: TGTGCCAGCAGCCACCGGGACAGGGGGAACACTGAAGCTTTCTTT
CDR3: CASSHRDRGNTEAFF

J: TRBJ2-3
size: .
D: .
V: TRBV4-1
DNA: TGCGCCAGCAGCCAAGCCTCACTAGGCGCGCGGACAGATACGCAGTATTTT
CDR3: CASSQASLGARTDTQYF

J: TRBJ2-7
size: few
D: TRBD1
V: TRBV7-9
DNA: TGTGCCAGCAGCTTACCGGGACAGCACTTCTACGAGCAGTACTTC
CDR3: CASSLPGQHFYEQYF

J: TRBJ1-2
size: once
D: .
V: TRBV5-4
DNA: TGTGCCAGCAGCCCCCCTCGGGACTATGGCTACACCTTC
CDR3: CASSPPRDYGYTF

J: TRBJ2-7
size: .
D: .
V: TRBV29-1
DNA: TGCAGCGCCGAACCCCTGAGCTCCTACGAGCAGTACTTC
CDR3: CSAEPLSSYEQYF

J: TRBJ2-3
size: .
D: TRBD1
V: TRBV7-9
DNA: TGTGCCAGCAGGCCCGGGACAGGGCTCACAGATACGCAGTATTTT
CDR3: CASRPGTGLTDTQYF

J: TRBJ1-5
size: .
D: TRBD1
V: TRBV30
DNA: TGTGCCTGGGAGTCAACGGGACAGGGGACTCAGCCCCAGCATTTT
CDR3: CAWESTGQGTQPQHF

J: TRBJ1-6
size: .
D: .
V: TRBV18
DNA: TGTGCCAGCTCACCCCTGTACGGGCTCGATAATTCACCCCTCCACTTT
CDR3: CASSPLYGLDNSPLHF

J: TRBJ2-2
size: few
D: .
V: TRBV30
DNA: TGTGCCTGGAGTGTAAAAAGGAACACCGGGGAGCTGTTTTTT
CDR3: CAWSVKRNTGELFF

J: TRBJ2-7
size: .
D: .
V: TRBV20-1
DNA: TGCAGTGCTCTCCGGGAGTACGAGCAGTACTTC
CDR3: CSALREYEQYF

J: TRBJ2-3
size: .
D: .
V: TRBV6-1
DNA: TGTGCCAGCAGTGAAGGCCCTAGCAAGGATACGCAGTATTTT
CDR3: CASSEGPSKDTQYF

J: TRBJ2-5
size: .
D: TRBD2
V: TRBV4-3
DNA: TGCGCCAGCAGCCAAGGCGACCAGCGGGGCAGGGCGGAGACCCAGTACTTC
CDR3: CASSQGDQRGRAETQYF

J: TRBJ2-5
size: once
D: TRBD2
V: TRBV7-8
DNA: TGTGCCAGCAGCTTACTCCCTAGCGGGGGTGAAGAGACCCAGTACTTC
CDR3: CASSLLPSGGEETQYF

J: TRBJ1-5
size: .
D: .
V: TRBV6-2/TRBV6-3
DNA: TGTGCCAGCAGTTACTCACGGACCGCGGGGTATAGCAATCAGCCCCAGCATTTT
CDR3: CASSYSRTAGYSNQPQHF

J: TRBJ2-5
size: .
D: .
V: TRBV5-4
DNA: TGTGCCAGCAGCTGGGGGCCAGAGACCCAGTACTTC
CDR3: CASSWGPETQYF

J: TRBJ2-5
size: .
D: .
V: TRBV20-1
DNA: TGCAGTGCTAGAGATCAAGTTGGGGTCGGAGAGACCCAGTACTTC
CDR3: CSARDQVGVGETQYF

J: TRBJ2-2
size: once
D: .
V: TRBV19
DNA: TGTGCCAGTAGTATCACACGACGGGGCACCGGGGAGCTGTTTTTT
CDR3: CASSITRRGTGELFF

J: TRBJ2-3
size: .
D: TRBD1
V: TRBV5-1
DNA: TGCGCCAGCAGCTTCGACAGGGGAGATACGCAGTATTTT
CDR3: CASSFDRGDTQYF

J: TRBJ2-7
size: .
D: .
V: TRBV3-1
DNA: TGTGCCAGCAGACAGGAGGGGCGTGCCTACGAGCAGTACTTC
CDR3: CASRQEGRAYEQYF

J: TRBJ1-1
size: .
D: .
V: TRBV20-1
DNA: TGCAGTGCTAGAGACCCGGGACAGAACACTGAAGCTTTCTTT
CDR3: CSARDPGQNTEAFF

J: TRBJ2-1
size: few
D: .
V: TRBV7-9
DNA: TGTGCCAGCAGCTCGACCGGGCCCTCCTACAATGAGCAGTTCTTC
CDR3: CASSSTGPSYNEQFF

J: TRBJ2-3
size: .
D: TRBD1
V: TRBV6-2/TRBV6-3
DNA: TGTGCCAGCAGTTACTCGAGGGCCGGGACAGGGAAGTATTTT
CDR3: CASSYSRAGTGKYF

J: TRBJ2-7
size: .
D: TRBD1
V: TRBV6-2/TRBV6-3
DNA: TGTGCCAGCAGTTACACACCGGGACAGCCACCGCAGTACTTC
CDR3: CASSYTPGQPPQYF

J: TRBJ1-1
size: .
D: .
V: TRBV6-2/TRBV6-3
DNA: TGTGCCAGCAGTGAACGGGAGAACACTGAAGCTTTCTTT
CDR3: CASSERENTEAFF

J: TRBJ2-7
size: .
D: TRBD2
V: TRBV5-1
DNA: TGCGCCAGCAGCCAATTACGGTTACTAGCGGGAGGGCCACCCCACGAGCAGTACTTC
CDR3: CASSQLRLLAGGPPHEQYF

J: TRBJ1-3
size: .
D: .
V: TRBV25-1
DNA: TGTGCCAGCCTTGGGAGGGATGTGAACACCATATATTTT
CDR3: CASLGRDVNTIYF

J: TRBJ2-7
size: .
D: .
V: TRBV20-1
DNA: TGCAGTGCTAGAGCGGCGTCCAGGGTCTCCTACGAGCAGTACTTC
CDR3: CSARAASRVSYEQYF

J: TRBJ1-1
size: .
D: .
V: TRBV14
DNA: TGTGCCAGCAGCCGGAATTGGGGGTCTACCACTGAAGCTTTCTTT
CDR3: CASSRNWGSTTEAFF

J: TRBJ2-3
size: .
D: .
V: TRBV12-5
DNA: TGTGCTAGTGGCCCGACAGAGAACACAGATACGCAGTATTTT
CDR3: CASGPTENTDTQYF

J: TRBJ2-7
size: .
D: .
V: TRBV24-1
DNA: TGTGCCACCAGTGCCTTCTATGAACCCGGCGGCAGCTCCTACGAGCAGTACTTC
CDR3: CATSAFYEPGGSSYEQYF

J: TRBJ2-7
size: .
D: TRBD1
V: TRBV7-9
DNA: TGTGCCAGCAGCCTCTGGCGGACCCGACAGGGATCCTACGAGCAGTACTTC
CDR3: CASSLWRTRQGSYEQYF

J: TRBJ2-2
size: .
D: .
V: TRBV6-1
DNA: TGTGCCAGCAGTGTGGGAGGGGGATGGACCGGGGAGCTGTTTTTT
CDR3: CASSVGGGWTGELFF

J: TRBJ1-6
size: .
D: .
V: TRBV7-9
DNA: TGTGCCAGCAGCCGCACCGGGAATAATTCACCCCTCCACTTT
CDR3: CASSRTGNNSPLHF

J: TRBJ2-7
size: few
D: .
V: TRBV4-3
DNA: TGCGCCAGCAGCCACCAAGGAGGAGATCCCTCCTACGAGCAGTACTTC
CDR3: CASSHQGGDPSYEQYF

J: TRBJ1-2
size: .
D: .
V: TRBV30
DNA: TGTGCCTGGAGTTTAAAGACAGGAGCCGCTAACTATGGCTACACCTTC
CDR3: CAWSLKTGAANYGYTF

J: TRBJ2-5
size: .
D: .
V: TRBV20-1
DNA: TGCAGTGCTAACGACATAGCCTCCCAAGAGACCCAGTACTTC
CDR3: CSANDIASQETQYF

J: TRBJ2-5
size: .
D: .
V: TRBV7-9
DNA: TGTGCCAGCAGCTCATATCTGGGGGGAGAGGAGACCCAGTACTTC
CDR3: CASSSYLGGEETQYF

J: TRBJ1-6
size: .
D: .
V: TRBV9
DNA: TGTGCCAGCAGCGTAGGAGGGGGTGGGATTTCACCCCTCCACTTT
CDR3: CASSVGGGGISPLHF

J: TRBJ2-1
size: .
D: TRBD1
V: TRBV28
DNA: TGTGCCAGCAGTTCCCAGACAGGGGGCTCCTACAATGAGCAGTTCTTC
CDR3: CASSSQTGGSYNEQFF

J: TRBJ1-5
size: once
D: .
V: TRBV25-1
DNA: TGTGCCAGCAGTGGGCCAGAAACGGTTCAGCCCCAGCATTTT
CDR3: CASSGPETVQPQHF

J: TRBJ2-3
size: .
D: .
V: TRBV5-1
DNA: TGCGCCAGCAGCTTGGTGGCCGCGGAAGACACAGATACGCAGTATTTT
CDR3: CASSLVAAEDTDTQYF

J: TRBJ1-1
size: .
D: .
V: TRBV5-1
DNA: TGCGCCAGCAGTTGGGGACGGCAGAACACTGAAGCTTTCTTT
CDR3: CASSWGRQNTEAFF

J: TRBJ2-3
size: .
D: TRBD2
V: TRBV7-6
DNA: TGTGCCAGCAGCTCCCTCAGTCGGGGGGTGACAGATACGCAGTATTTT
CDR3: CASSSLSRGVTDTQYF

J: TRBJ2-5
size: .
D: .
V: TRBV6-5
DNA: TGTGCCAGCAGTTACTCATCCTCAGGGGGGGAGACCCAGTACTTC
CDR3: CASSYSSSGGETQYF

J: TRBJ1-2
size: once
D: .
V: TRBV19
DNA: TGTGCCAGTAGTACAACAGGATTCTCCTATGGCTACACCTTC
CDR3: CASSTTGFSYGYTF

J: TRBJ2-1
size: .
D: .
V: TRBV23-1
DNA: TGCGCCAGCAGTCAATCAGGAGGCCCAGGCTCCTACAATGAGCAGTTCTTC
CDR3: CASSQSGGPGSYNEQFF

J: TRBJ2-1
size: .
D: TRBD2
V: TRBV6-5
DNA: TGTGCCAGCAATGCGGGAGGCTCGCCCAATGAGCAGTTCTTC
CDR3: CASNAGGSPNEQFF

J: TRBJ1-5
size: .
D: TRBD1
V: TRBV10-1
DNA: TGCGCCAGCAGTGAGGAAGAGGGACAGGGTAACAGATATAGCAATCAGCCCCAGCATTTT
CDR3: CASSEEEGQGNRYSNQPQHF

J: TRBJ2-1
size: .
D: TRBD1
V: TRBV7-2
DNA: TGTGCCAGCAGCACAGGGGGGCTCAATGAGCAGTTCTTC
CDR3: CASSTGGLNEQFF

J: TRBJ2-3
size: .
D: TRBD2
V: TRBV3-1
DNA: TGTGCCAGCAGTCGGGTTGCTAGCGGGGACACAGATACGCAGTATTTT
CDR3: CASSRVASGDTDTQYF

J: TRBJ1-2
size: .
D: .
V: TRBV24-1
DNA: TGTGCCACCAGTGATTCTGGCCTTGGCTACACCTTC
CDR3: CATSDSGLGYTF

J: TRBJ2-6
size: .
D: TRBD2
V: TRBV7-8
DNA: TGTGCCAGCAGCTTACCGGGAGGGTCTGGGGCCAACGTCCTGACTTTC
CDR3: CASSLPGGSGANVLTF